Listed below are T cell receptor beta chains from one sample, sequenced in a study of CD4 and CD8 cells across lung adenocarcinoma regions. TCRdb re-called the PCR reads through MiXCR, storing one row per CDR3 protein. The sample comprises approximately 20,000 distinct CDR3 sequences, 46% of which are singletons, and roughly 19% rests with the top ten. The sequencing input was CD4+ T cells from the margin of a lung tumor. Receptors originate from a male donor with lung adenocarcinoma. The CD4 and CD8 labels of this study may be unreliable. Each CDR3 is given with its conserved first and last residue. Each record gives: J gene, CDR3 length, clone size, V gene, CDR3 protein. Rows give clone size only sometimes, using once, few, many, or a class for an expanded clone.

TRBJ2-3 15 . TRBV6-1 CASRLQAGIPDTQYF
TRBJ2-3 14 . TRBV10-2 CASSRVAGTDIQYF
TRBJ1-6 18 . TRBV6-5 CASSYSMRRPNYNSPPHF
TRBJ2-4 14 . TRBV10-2 CGSTGLWAKNTQYF
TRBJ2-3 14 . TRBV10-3 CRGRGFGAKDTQYF
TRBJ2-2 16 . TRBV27 CASSPEGLGNTGELFF
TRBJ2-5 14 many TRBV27 CASSFRQTKETQYF
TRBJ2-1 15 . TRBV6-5 CASSYSPARDYEQFF
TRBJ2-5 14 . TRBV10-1 CASSSTTHQATQYF
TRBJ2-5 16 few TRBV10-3 CAISESGAGGRETQYF
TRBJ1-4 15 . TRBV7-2 CASSVPGGGNEKLFF
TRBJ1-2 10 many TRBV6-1 CASSGVGYTF
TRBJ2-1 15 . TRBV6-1 CASSPLQGMVNEQFF
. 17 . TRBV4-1 CASGIRWGGRASNEQFF
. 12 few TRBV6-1 CASSGGAYEQYF
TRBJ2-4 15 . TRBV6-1 CASSGSSGTKNIQYF
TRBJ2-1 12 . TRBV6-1 CASAGDGNEQFF
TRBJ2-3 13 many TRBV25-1 CASSEFVADTQYF
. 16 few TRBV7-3 CASSSVGQGHTYEQYF
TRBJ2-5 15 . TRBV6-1 CARGEGGGGPDTQYF
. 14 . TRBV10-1 CASSSQGGYNTQYF
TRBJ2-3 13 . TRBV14 CASSKVGPETQYF
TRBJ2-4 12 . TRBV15 CATSRAVNIQYF
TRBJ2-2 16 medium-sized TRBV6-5 CASSYSGTPRGGELFF
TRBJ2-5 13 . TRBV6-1 CASREARDSEQYF
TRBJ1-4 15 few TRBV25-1 CASSEHGTGHEKLFF
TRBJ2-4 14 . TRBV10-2 CGGRGLGGANIQYF
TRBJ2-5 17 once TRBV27 CASCPGRVAREQETQYF
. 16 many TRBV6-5 CASSYLWRAGGYEQYF
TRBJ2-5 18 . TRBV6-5 CASSSAGLGGSDQETQYF
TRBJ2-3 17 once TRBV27 CASSRLGSWEGLGTQYF
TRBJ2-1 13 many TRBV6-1 CASRTNGYNEQFF
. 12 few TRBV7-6 CAAKDRKETQYF
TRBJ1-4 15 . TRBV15 CATSSRQTSNEKLFF
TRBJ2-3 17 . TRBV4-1 CASSRVSGLCGKDTQYF
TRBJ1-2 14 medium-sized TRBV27 CASSLFRGVGGYTF
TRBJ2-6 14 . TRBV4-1 CASSERSGANELYF
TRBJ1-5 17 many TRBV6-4 CASSDPTPGGSNQPQHF
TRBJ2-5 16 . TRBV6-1 CASSPSGHRDQETQYF
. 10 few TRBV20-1 CSARSYEQYF
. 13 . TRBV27 CASSLMQSGEQYF
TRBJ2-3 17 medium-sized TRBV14 CASSQDAAGVSTDTQYF
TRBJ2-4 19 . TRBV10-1 CASSELVGGGGLAKDIQYF
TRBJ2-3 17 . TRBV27 CASSAGRVASGKDTQYF
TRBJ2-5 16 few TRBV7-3 CASSLTPGEGKETQYF
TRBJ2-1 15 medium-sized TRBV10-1 CASSVSRRPHNEQFF
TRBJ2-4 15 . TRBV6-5 CASSSGLFAKNTQYF
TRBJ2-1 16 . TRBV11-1 CASSWPTGTGSNEQFF
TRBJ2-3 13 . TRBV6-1 CASSRTGRGTQYF
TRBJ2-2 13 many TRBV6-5 CASSYSSVGELFF
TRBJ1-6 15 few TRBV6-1 CASSEAGGQGSPLHF
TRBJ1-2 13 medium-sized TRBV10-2 CASKMTGGYGYTF